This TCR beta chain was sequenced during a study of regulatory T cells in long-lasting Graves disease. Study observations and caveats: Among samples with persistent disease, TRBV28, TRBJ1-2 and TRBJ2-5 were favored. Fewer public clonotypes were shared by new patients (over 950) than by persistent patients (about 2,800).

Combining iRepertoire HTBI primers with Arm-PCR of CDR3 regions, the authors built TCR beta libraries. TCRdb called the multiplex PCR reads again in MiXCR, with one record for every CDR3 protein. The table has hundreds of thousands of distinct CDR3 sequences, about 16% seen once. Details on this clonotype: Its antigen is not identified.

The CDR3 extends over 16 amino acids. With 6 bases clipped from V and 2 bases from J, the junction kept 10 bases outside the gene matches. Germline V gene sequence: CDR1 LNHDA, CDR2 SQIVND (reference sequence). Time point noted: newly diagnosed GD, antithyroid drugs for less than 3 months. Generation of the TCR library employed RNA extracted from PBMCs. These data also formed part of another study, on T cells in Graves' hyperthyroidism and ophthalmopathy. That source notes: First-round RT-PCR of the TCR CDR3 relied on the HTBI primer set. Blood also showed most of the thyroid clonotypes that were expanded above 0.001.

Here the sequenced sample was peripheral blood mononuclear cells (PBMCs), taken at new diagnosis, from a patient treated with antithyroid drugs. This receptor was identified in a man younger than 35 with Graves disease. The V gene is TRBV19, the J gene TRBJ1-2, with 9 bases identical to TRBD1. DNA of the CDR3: TGTGCCAGTAGAAGTTGGGACAGGGAGTGGAACTATGGCTACACCTTC. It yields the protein CASRSWDREWNYGYTF.